This entry lists 17 T cell receptor beta chains sequenced from one sample in a study of radiotherapy plus CTLA-4 blockade in lung cancer (dated by TCRdb to 2016 to 2019). Library method: the immunoSEQ multiplex PCR assay. Not all clones reach the TCRdb copy of this immuneACCESS table, which keeps in-frame sequences only. Checked studies attribute under half of the gap to unresolved V genes and leave the rest unexplained. The sample contains tens of thousands of clones, roughly 86% of them found a single time. The ten largest make up roughly 4.9% of the sample. The sequenced sample was peripheral blood, obtained from a patient treated with radiotherapy plus ipilimumab. These TCRs come from a human donor with non-small cell lung cancer whose response to radiotherapy plus ipilimumab could not be evaluated.

This clone appeared a few times. The chain joins TRBV9 to TRBJ2-5; 13 bases are a match to TRBD2. In germline, CDR1 is SGDLS, CDR2 YYNGEE. The CDR3 runs 16 residues. After removal of 4 bases from V and 4 bases from J, the junction contained 7 bases not matched to a gene. Written as DNA, the CDR3 is TGTGCCAGCAGCACCGGACTAGCGGGAGCAGGAGAGACCCAGTACTTC. Translating it yields CASSTGLAGAGETQYF.

The chain uses TRBV28 and TRBJ1-1, with D possibly TRBD1 on 6 matching bases. This CDR3 spans 13 amino acids. V dropped 8 bases and J dropped 1 base, with 11 bases sitting between them. Germline V CDR1 and CDR2: MDHEN, SYDVKM. The DNA for the CDR3 is TGTGCCAGCCTTCGACAGGAGAACACTGAAGCTTTCTTT. It specifies CASLRQENTEAFF.

The V call is TRBV7-3, the J call TRBJ2-2, with TRBD2 matching over 9 bases. J was trimmed by 2 bases and V by 0 bases; bases with no gene match: 4. Looked up from germline, CDR1 is SGHTA and CDR2 is FQGTGA. The CDR3 runs 17 residues. CDR3 nucleotides: TGTGCCAGCAGCTTAACCCCGGGACTAGCAAACACCGGGGAGCTGTTTTTT. It codes for CASSLTPGLANTGELFF.

The chain is built from TRBV19 and TRBJ2-3; D gene uncertain. CDR1 and CDR2 from the germline V gene are LNHDA and SQIVND (reference sequence). V lost 1 base and J lost 2, with 13 bases in between. This CDR3 has 16 amino acids. The CDR3 DNA follows: TGTGCCAGTAGTATAGCTGCACATTCTTCCACAGATACGCAGTATTTT. Amino acid sequence: CASSIAAHSSTDTQYF. The full variable domain, completed using reference TRBV19 and TRBJ2-3, is DGGITQSPKYLFRKEGQNVTLSCEQNLNHDAMYWYRQDPGQGLRLIYYSQIVNDFQKGDIAEGYSVSREKKESFPLTVTSAQKNPTAFYLCASSIAAHSSTDTQYFGPGTRLTVL.

This clone occurred a few times. The J gene is TRBJ2-1, the V gene TRBV29-1, with a weak D call TRBD1 (6 bases). Germline V gene lookup returns CDR1 SQVTM and CDR2 ANQGSEA. Trimming shortened V by 0 bases and J by 2 bases, and 11 bases separated the two germline ends. The CDR3 has 15 residues. This CDR3 is CSVEEGRGTYNEQFF. CDR3 sequence (DNA): TGCAGCGTTGAAGAAGGCAGGGGAACCTACAATGAGCAGTTCTTC.

This sequence joins TRBV4-1 and TRBJ2-3; the match to TRBD1 covers 7 bases. CDR3 size: 14 residues. V was clipped by 4 bases and J by 2 bases; unmatched bases: 3. The germline gives CDR1 MGHRA, CDR2 YSYEKL. The chain's CDR3 is CASSLTGITDTQYF. The DNA for the CDR3 is TGCGCCAGCAGCCTGACAGGGATCACAGATACGCAGTATTTT.

This rearrangement joins TRBV2 to TRBJ2-1; D not certain. V lost 5 bases and J lost 5, with 7 bases in between. The V gene's germline CDR1 is SNHLY and CDR2 FYNNEI. CDR3 length: 12 amino acids. CDR3 nucleotide sequence: TGTGCCAGCAGTCTAAAACACAATGAGCAGTTCTTC. Amino acids: CASSLKHNEQFF.

The chain has TRBV27 and TRBJ2-1; tentative D call: TRBD2 (7 bases). Per the germline V gene, CDR1 is MNHEY and CDR2 is SMNVEV (reference sequence). The CDR3 has 14 amino acids. Trimming cost V 8 bases and J 2 bases, with 13 bases left between them. The CDR3 region is CASRGGPTYNEQFF. CDR3 nucleotides: TGTGCCAGCCGCGGGGGCCCTACCTACAATGAGCAGTTCTTC.

The chain joins TRBV7-2 to TRBJ2-2, with D perhaps matching TRBD1 (6 bases). This CDR3 spans 17 amino acids. V lost 2 bases and J 0 bases, leaving 13 bases between the germline ends. Germline V gene data show CDR1 as SGHTA and CDR2 as FQGNSA. The CDR3 region is CASSLIWAGANTGELFF. In DNA, the CDR3 is TGTGCCAGCAGCTTAATATGGGCAGGGGCGAACACCGGGGAGCTGTTTTTT.

V gene TRBV11-2 combines with J gene TRBJ2-3, with TRBD1 matching over 8 bases. The CDR3 length is 15 residues. Germline assignment: CDR1 SGHAT and CDR2 FQNNGV. Trimming cost V 3 bases and J 6 bases; bases outside gene matches: 8. The DNA for the CDR3 is TGTGCCAGCAGCTTGGGACAGGTCTTAGCCGATACGCAGTATTTT. This encodes CASSLGQVLADTQYF.

This sequence joins TRBV10-3 and TRBJ1-1; 7 bases are shared with TRBD1. From germline, CDR1 is ENHRY and CDR2 SYGVKD. Losses at the gene ends were 3 bases for V and 4 bases for J; bases not matched to a gene: 17. The CDR3 has 18 residues. This CDR3 reads CAISEETGVSSLGTEAFF. CDR3 DNA sequence: TGTGCCATCAGTGAAGAAACAGGGGTTTCTTCTCTTGGCACTGAAGCTTTCTTT.

This clone has only one observation. The chain couples TRBV7-3 to TRBJ2-1; 8 bases fit TRBD1. The length of the CDR3 is 16 residues. Trimming took 5 bases from V and 7 from J; bases not matched to a gene: 13. Germline loops: CDR1 SGHTA, CDR2 FQGTGA. Written as DNA, the CDR3 is TGTGCCAGCAGCCTCCAGGGGGCTAGCGCGCTAAATGAGCAGTTCTTC. It is translated as CASSLQGASALNEQFF.

V is TRBV12-5 and J is TRBJ1-4, with TRBD1 identical over 10 bases. CDR1 LGHNT and CDR2 FRNRAP come from the germline V gene. With V trimmed by 2 bases and J by 8 bases, 5 bases remained unmatched. This CDR3 region has 15 residues. The chain's CDR3 is CASGLWGTGVEKLFF. CDR3 nucleotide sequence: TGTGCTAGTGGTTTGTGGGGGACAGGGGTCGAAAAACTGTTTTTT.

The V call is TRBV15, the J call TRBJ1-2; no clear D gene. CDR1 is LNHNV and CDR2 is YYDKDF in the germline V gene (reference sequence). The CDR3 spans 14 residues. V gave up 0 bases and J gave up 5 bases, with 10 bases separating them. The CDR3 bases are TGTGCCACCAGCAGAGATCGCCAGGCATATGGCTACACCTTC. It is translated as CATSRDRQAYGYTF.

V gene TRBV7-9 combines with J gene TRBJ1-3; D is perhaps TRBD1 (6 bases). This CDR3 has 16 residues. The V gene lost 5 bases and the J gene lost 0 bases, with 14 bases spanning the gap. Germline lookup yields CDR1 SEHNR and CDR2 FQNEAQ (reference sequence). CDR3 nucleotide sequence: TGTGCCAGCAGCCCTACAGGGATGTTCTCTGGAAACACCATATATTTT. Translation gives CASSPTGMFSGNTIYF. The whole variable domain, remainder taken from reference TRBV7-9 and TRBJ1-3, is DTGVSQNPRHKITKRGQNVTFRCDPISEHNRLYWYRQTLGQGPEFLTYFQNEAQLEKSRLLSDRFSAERPKGSFSTLEIQRTEQGDSAMYLCASSPTGMFSGNTIYFGEGSWLTVV.

This chain links TRBV29-1 with TRBJ2-5; D might be TRBD1 (6 bases). The germline V gene encodes CDR1 SQVTM and CDR2 ANQGSEA. V was clipped by 7 bases and J by 5 bases, with 23 bases between them. CDR3 length equals 15 residues. The CDR3 loop is CSASPGQRGGETQYF. In DNA form, the CDR3 reads TGCAGCGCATCCCCGGGACAAAGAGGAGGCGAGACCCAGTACTTC.

CDR3 amino acids: CASSSIGGTEAFF. In nucleotides, the CDR3 is TGCGCCAGCAGCTCTATTGGGGGGACTGAAGCTTTCTTT. The J gene is TRBJ1-1, the V gene TRBV5-1; possibly TRBD1 for D (5 bases). The length of the CDR3 is 13 residues. Looked up from germline, CDR1 is SGHRS and CDR2 is YFSETQ. V lost 3 bases, J lost 5 bases, and 11 bases lay in between. Filled out from reference TRBV5-1 and TRBJ1-1, the complete variable domain reads KAGVTQTPRYLIKTRGQQVTLSCSPISGHRSVSWYQQTPGQGLQFLFEYFSETQRNKGNFPGRFSGRQFSNSRSEMNVSTLELGDSALYLCASSSIGGTEAFFGQGTRLTVV.